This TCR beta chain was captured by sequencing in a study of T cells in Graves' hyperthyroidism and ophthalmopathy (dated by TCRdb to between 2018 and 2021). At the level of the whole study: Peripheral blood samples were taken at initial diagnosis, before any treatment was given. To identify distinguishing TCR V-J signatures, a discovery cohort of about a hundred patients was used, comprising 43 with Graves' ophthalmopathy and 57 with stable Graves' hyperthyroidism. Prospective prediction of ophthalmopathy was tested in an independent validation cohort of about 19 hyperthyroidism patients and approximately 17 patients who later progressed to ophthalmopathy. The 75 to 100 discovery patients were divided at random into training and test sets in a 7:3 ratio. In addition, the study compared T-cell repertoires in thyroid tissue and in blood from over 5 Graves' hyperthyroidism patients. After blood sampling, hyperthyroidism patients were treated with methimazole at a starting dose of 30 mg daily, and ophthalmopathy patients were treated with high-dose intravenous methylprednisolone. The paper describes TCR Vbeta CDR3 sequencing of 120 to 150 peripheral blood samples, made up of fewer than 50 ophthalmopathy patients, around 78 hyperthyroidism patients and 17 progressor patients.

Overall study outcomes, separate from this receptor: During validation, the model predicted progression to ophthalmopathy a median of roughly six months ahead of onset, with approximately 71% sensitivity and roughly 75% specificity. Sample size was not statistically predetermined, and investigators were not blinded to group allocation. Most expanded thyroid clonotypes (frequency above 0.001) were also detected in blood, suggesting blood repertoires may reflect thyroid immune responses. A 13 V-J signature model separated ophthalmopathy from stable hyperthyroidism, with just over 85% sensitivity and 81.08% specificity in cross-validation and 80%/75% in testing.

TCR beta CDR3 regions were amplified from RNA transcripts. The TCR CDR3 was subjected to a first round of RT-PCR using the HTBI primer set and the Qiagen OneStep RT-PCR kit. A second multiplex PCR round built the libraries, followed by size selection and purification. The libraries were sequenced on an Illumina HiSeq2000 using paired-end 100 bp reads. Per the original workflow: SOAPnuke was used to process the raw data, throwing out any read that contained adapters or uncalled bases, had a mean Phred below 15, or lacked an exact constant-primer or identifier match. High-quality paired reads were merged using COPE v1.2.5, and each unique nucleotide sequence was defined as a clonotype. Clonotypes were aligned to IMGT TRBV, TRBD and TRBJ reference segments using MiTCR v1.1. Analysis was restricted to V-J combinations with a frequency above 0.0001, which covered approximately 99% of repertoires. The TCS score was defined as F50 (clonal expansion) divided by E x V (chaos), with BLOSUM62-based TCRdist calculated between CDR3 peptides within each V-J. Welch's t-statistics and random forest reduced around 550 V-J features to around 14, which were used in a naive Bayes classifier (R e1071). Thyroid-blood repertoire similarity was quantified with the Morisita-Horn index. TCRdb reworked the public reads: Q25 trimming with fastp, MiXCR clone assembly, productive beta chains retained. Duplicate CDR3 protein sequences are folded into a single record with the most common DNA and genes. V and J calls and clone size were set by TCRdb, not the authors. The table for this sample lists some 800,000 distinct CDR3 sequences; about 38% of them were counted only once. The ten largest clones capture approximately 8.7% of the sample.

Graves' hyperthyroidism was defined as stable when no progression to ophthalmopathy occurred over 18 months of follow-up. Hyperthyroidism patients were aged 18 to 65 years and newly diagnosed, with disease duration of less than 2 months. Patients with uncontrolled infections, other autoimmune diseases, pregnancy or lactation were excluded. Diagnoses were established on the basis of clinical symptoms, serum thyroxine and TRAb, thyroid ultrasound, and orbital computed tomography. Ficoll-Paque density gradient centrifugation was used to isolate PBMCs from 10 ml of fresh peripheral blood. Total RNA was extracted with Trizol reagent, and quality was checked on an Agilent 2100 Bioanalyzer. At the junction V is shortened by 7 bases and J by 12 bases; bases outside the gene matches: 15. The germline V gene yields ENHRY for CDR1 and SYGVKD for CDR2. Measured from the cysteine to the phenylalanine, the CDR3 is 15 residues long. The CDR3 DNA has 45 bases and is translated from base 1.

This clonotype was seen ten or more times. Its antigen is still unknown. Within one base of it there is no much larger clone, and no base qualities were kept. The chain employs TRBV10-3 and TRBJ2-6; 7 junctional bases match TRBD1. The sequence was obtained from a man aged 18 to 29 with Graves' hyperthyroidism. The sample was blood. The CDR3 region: CAINPLGAGGTVLTF. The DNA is TGTGCCATCAATCCCCTCGGGGCAGGGGGTACCGTCCTGACTTTC.